The clone carrying this T cell receptor (beta chain) was picked up a small number of times. What it recognizes is unknown. TCRdb independently ran MiXCR on the 5' RACE reads; one entry per CDR3 protein. Found here are approximately 300,000 distinct CDR3 sequences, around 7.3% of them singletons; the top ten hold roughly a sixth. V trimming: 0 bases; J trimming: 3 bases; junction bases outside the gene matches: 7. Per the germline V gene, CDR1 is MNHEY and CDR2 is SMNVEV (reference sequence). CDR3 length: 18 amino acids. The data were obtained in a study of T cells after yellow fever vaccination. Study information: The authors prepared low-cell-number fractions using SMART-Seq v4 Ultra Low Input.

Findings and limits, study-wide: There was a possibility that FACS-sorted repertoires contained abundant clonotypes contaminating from the bulk population.

The J gene is TRBJ2-3, the V gene TRBV27; TRBD2 matches at 12 bases. The receptor was isolated from a man younger than 35 who received the YFV17D yellow fever vaccine. Sample: PBMCs, taken roughly 46 days after the first yellow fever vaccination. CDR3 protein: CASSLSILTSGGTDTQYF. In nucleotides, the CDR3 is TGTGCCAGCAGTTTATCGATTTTGACTAGCGGGGGTACAGATACGCAGTATTTT.